This T cell receptor (beta chain) was captured in a study of response to subunit inactivated influenza vaccine. Study observations and caveats: Researchers suggested that each seasonal influenza vaccination recruits few new T cells.

This CDR3 contains 16 residues. Trimming shortened V by 1 base and J by 0 bases, and 13 bases separated the two germline ends. The germline V gene has CDR1 MGHRA and CDR2 YSYEKL. To note about this clonotype: Antigen unknown.

TCRdb re-derived calls from the RT-PCR reads in MiXCR, one entry per CDR3 protein. The table includes under 950,000 distinct CDR3 sequences, roughly 20% detected once. The rearrangement uses TRBV4-1 and TRBJ2-7, with D unresolved. This receptor was obtained from a man between 50 and 59 years old who received an inactivated influenza vaccine. The sample consisted of PBMCs from blood, taken 4 to 6 days after vaccination. Written as DNA, the CDR3 is TGCGCCAGCAGCCAAGGGCCAGGTCTTAGCTCCTACGAGCAGTACTTC. Its protein is CASSQGPGLSSYEQYF.